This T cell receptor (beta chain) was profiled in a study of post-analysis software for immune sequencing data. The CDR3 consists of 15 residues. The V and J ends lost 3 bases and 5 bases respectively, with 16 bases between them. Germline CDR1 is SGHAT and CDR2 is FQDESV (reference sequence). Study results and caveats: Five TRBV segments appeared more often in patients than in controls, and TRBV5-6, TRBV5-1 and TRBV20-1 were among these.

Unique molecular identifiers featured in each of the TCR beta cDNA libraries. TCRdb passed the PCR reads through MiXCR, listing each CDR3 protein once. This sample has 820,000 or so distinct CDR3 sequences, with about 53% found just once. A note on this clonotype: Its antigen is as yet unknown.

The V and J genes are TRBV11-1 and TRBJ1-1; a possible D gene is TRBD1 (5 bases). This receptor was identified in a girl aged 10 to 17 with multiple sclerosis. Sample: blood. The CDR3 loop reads CASSFRGGVGTEAFF. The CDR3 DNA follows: TGTGCCAGCAGCTTCCGTGGGGGAGTGGGGACTGAAGCTTTCTTT.